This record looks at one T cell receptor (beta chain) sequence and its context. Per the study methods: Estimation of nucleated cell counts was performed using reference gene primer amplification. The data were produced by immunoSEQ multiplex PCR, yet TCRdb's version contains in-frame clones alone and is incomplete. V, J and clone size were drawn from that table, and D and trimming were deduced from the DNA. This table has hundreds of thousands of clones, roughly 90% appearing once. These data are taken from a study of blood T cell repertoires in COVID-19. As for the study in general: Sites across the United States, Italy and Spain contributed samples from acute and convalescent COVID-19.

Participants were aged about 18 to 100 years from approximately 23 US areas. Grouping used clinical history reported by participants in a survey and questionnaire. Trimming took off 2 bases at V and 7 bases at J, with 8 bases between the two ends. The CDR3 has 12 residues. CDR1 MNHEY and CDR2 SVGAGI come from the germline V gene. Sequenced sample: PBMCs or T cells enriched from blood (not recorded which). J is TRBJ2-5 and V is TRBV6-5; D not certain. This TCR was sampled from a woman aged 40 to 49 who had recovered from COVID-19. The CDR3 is CASSYGEGTQYF. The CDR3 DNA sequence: TGTGCCAGCAGTTACGGAGAAGGGACCCAGTACTTC.